This entry lists 11 T cell receptor beta chains sequenced from one sample in a study of cytomegalovirus exposure and HLA in healthy donors. The PCR ran on 60 Vbeta and 13 Jbeta primers. The assay was immunoSEQ multiplex PCR, and TCRdb's table has in-frame clones only and misses some. Of about 200,000 clones in the sample, about three quarters were seen once. The sequenced material came from PBMCs. The receptors were sampled from a man aged 40-49 years in good health and CMV-seronegative.

This clone appeared a few times. This chain uses TRBV30 with TRBJ1-1; D uncertain. Trimming removed 5 bases from V and 9 bases from J, with 25 bases in between. This CDR3 has 15 residues. The germline gives CDR1 GTSNPN, CDR2 SVGIG (reference sequence). DNA of the CDR3: TGTGCCTGGCGACCCAAGAGACGGCTGGGAGGTCAAGCTTTCTTT. It specifies CAWRPKRRLGGQAFF.

The rearrangement uses TRBV28 and TRBJ2-7; 7 nucleotides line up with TRBD1. The CDR3 is 12 amino acids. Germline CDR1 and CDR2: MDHEN and SYDVKM. J was trimmed by 2 bases and V by 10 bases; bases with no gene match: 5. This chain's CDR3 is CATATGAYEQYF. As DNA, the CDR3 is TGTGCCACCGCCACAGGGGCCTACGAGCAGTACTTC. Drawing the rest from reference TRBV28 and TRBJ2-7, the complete variable domain is DVKVTQSSRYLVKRTGEKVFLECVQDMDHENMFWYRQDPGLGLRLIYFSYDVKMKEKGDIPEGYSVSREKKERFSLILESASTNQTSMYLCATATGAYEQYFGPGTRLTVT.

As concerns this clone: Other DNA sequences in this specimen translate into the identical CDR3. The chain is built from TRBV7-9 and TRBJ1-1; 8 bases match TRBD1. Germline lookup yields CDR1 SEHNR and CDR2 FQNEAQ (reference sequence). V lost 2 bases to trimming and J lost 2 bases; unmatched junction nucleotides: 4. CDR3 length equals 15 residues. CDR3 protein: CASSLQGASNTEAFF. CDR3 DNA sequence: TGTGCCAGCAGCTTACAGGGGGCGTCTAACACTGAAGCTTTCTTT.

This sequence joins TRBV7-6 and TRBJ1-1, with a tentative D call TRBD1 (6 bases). Trimming stripped 1 base from V and 1 base from J, with 10 bases between. The CDR3 sequence is 15 residues long. Germline V gene lookup returns CDR1 SGHVS and CDR2 FNYEAQ. CDR3 bases: TGTGCCAGCAGCTTAGTAAGGGGGGGGAACACTGAAGCTTTCTTT. This codes for CASSLVRGGNTEAFF.

The chain combines TRBV19 with TRBJ2-6; D might be TRBD2 (6 bases). This CDR3 is built from 16 residues. Germline V CDR1 and CDR2: LNHDA, SQIVND (reference sequence). V gave up 3 bases and J gave up 4 bases, with 13 bases separating them. The CDR3 loop reads CASSIIGGTGANVLTF. The CDR3 DNA reads as TGTGCCAGTAGTATTATTGGCGGGACCGGGGCCAACGTCCTGACTTTC.

The chain is built from TRBV15 and TRBJ2-2; 7 positions agree with TRBD1. This CDR3 is 15 amino acids long. Trimming cost V 1 base and J 3 bases; bases outside gene matches: 2. From germline, CDR1 is LNHNV and CDR2 YYDKDF (reference sequence). The chain's CDR3 is CATSRAQGDTGELFF. The CDR3 nucleotides are TGTGCCACCAGCAGAGCCCAGGGGGACACCGGGGAGCTGTTTTTT.

This clone was recorded a few times. The chain has TRBV30 and TRBJ1-1; TRBD1 matches 8 bases. The CDR3 loop spans 14 amino acids. Per the germline V gene, CDR1 is GTSNPN and CDR2 is SVGIG (reference sequence). V shed 5 bases and J 5 bases; nucleotides not matched to a gene: 10. The CDR3 nucleotides read TGTGCCTGGGCCAGGGGGCTCGGTGGAACTGAAGCTTTCTTT. This codes for CAWARGLGGTEAFF.

This chain connects TRBV2 to TRBJ1-2; a possible D gene is TRBD1 (6 bases). The germline V and J ends were trimmed by 6 bases and 5 bases, with 10 bases remaining between them. The CDR3 has 12 residues. CDR1 SNHLY and CDR2 FYNNEI come from the germline V gene. The CDR3 DNA sequence: TGTGCCAGCAGGGGGGCAGAATATGGCTACACCTTC. Protein sequence: CASRGAEYGYTF.

This rearrangement joins TRBV6-1 to TRBJ2-7; no reliable D call. CDR1 MNHNS and CDR2 SASEGT come from the germline V gene. The CDR3 sequence is 13 residues long. Deletions cut 4 bases from V and 3 bases from J, with 10 bases between. Here the CDR3 reads CASSAADFYEQYF. The CDR3 DNA reads TGTGCCAGCAGTGCCGCGGATTTCTACGAGCAGTACTTC.

This clone was observed once. Written as DNA, the CDR3 is TGTGCCAGCAGTGACAGGGATGGCTATGGCTACACCTTC. It specifies CASSDRDGYGYTF. The chain combines TRBV6-1 with TRBJ1-2, with TRBD1 as a possible D gene (5 bases). Trimming took off 3 bases at V and 4 bases at J, with 9 bases between the two ends. Germline assignment: CDR1 MNHNS and CDR2 SASEGT. The CDR3 sequence is 13 residues long.

This chain connects TRBV2 to TRBJ2-3; possible D gene TRBD2, 6 bases. Germline V gene sequence: CDR1 SNHLY, CDR2 FYNNEI. The length of the CDR3 is 13 residues. Trimming removed 4 bases from V and 6 bases from J, with 11 bases in between. CDR3 sequence: CASSGEVLDTQYF. The DNA for the CDR3 is TGTGCCAGCAGTGGGGAGGTCCTCGATACGCAGTATTTT.